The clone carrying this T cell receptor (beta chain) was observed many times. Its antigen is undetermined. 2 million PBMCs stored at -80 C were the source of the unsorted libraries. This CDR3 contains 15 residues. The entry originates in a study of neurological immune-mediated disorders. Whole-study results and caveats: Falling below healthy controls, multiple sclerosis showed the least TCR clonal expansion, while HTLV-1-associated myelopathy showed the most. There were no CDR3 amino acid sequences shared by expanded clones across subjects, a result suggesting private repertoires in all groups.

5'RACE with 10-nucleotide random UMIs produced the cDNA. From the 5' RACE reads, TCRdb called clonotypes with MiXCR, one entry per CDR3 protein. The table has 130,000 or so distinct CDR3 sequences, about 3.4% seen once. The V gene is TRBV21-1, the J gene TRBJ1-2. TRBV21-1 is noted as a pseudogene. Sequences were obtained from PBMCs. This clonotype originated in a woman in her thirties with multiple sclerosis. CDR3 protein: CASSKDEEFNYGYTF. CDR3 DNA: TGTGCCAGCAGCAAAGACGAGGAGTTTAACTATGGCTACACCTTC.